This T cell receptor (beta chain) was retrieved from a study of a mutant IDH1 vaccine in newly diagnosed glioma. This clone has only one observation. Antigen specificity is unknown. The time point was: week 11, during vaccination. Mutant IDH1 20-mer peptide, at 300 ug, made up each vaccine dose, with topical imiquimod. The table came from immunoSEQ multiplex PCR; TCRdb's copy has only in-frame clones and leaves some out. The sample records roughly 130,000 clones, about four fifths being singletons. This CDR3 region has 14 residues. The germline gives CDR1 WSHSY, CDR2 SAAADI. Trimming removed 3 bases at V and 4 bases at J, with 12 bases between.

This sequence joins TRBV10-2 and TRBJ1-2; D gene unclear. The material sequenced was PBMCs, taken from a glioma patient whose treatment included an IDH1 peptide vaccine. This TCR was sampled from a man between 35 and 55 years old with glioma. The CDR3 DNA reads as TGCGCCAGCAGTGACGGCAGCAAGACCTATGGCTACACCTTC. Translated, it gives CASSDGSKTYGYTF.